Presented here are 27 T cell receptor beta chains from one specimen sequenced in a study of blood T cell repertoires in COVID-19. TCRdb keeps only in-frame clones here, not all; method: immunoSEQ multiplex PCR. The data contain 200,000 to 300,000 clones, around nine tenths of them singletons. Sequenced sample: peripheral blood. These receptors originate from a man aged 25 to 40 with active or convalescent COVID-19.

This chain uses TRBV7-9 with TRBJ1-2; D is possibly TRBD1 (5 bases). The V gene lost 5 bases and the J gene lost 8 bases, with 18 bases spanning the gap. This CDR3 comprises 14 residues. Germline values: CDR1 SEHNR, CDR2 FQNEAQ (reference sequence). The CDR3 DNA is TGTGCCAGCAGCCCCCTCTCGGGGGGAAGAGGCTACACCTTC. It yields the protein CASSPLSGGRGYTF.

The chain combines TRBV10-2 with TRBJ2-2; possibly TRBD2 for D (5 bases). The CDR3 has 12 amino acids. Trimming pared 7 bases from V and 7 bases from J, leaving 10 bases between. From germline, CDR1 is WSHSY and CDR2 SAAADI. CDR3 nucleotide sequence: TGCGCCAGCACCCCGAGGGTCGGGGAGCTGTTTTTT. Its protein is CASTPRVGELFF.

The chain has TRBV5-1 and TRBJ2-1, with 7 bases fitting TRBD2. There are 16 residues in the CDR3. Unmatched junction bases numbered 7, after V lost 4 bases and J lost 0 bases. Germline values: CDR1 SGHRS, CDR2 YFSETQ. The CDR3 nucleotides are TGCGCCAGCAGCATGACGGGGGGACCCTCCTACAATGAGCAGTTCTTC. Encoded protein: CASSMTGGPSYNEQFF.

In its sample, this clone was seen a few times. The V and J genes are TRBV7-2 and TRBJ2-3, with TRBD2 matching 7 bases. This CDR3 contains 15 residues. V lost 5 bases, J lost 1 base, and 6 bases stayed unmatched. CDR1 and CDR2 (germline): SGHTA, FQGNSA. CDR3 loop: CASSVDAGGTDTQYF. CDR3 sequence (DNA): TGTGCCAGCAGCGTAGATGCGGGGGGCACAGATACGCAGTATTTT.

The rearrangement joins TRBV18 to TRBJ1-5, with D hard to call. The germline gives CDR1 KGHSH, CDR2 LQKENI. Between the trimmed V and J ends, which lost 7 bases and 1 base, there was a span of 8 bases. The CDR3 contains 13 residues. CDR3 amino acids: CASFGGSNQPQHF. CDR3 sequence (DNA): TGTGCCAGCTTTGGAGGGAGCAATCAGCCCCAGCATTTT.

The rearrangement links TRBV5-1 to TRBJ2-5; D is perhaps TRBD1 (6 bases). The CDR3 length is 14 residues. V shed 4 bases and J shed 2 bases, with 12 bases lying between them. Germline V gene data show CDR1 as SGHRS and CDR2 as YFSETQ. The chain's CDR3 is CASSPDRLQETQYF. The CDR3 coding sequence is TGCGCCAGCAGCCCCGACAGGTTACAAGAGACCCAGTACTTC.

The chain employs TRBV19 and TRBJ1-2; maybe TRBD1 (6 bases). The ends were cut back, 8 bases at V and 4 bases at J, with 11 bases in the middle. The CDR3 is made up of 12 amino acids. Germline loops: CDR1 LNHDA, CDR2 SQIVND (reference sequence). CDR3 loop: CASATGIYGYTF. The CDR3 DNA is TGTGCCAGTGCTACAGGGATCTATGGCTACACCTTC.

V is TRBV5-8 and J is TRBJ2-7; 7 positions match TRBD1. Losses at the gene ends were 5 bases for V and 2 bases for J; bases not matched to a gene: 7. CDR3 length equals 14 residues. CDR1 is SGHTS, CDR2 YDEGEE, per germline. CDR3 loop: CASRPTGRPYEQYF. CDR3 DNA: TGTGCCAGCAGACCGACAGGGCGTCCCTACGAGCAGTACTTC.

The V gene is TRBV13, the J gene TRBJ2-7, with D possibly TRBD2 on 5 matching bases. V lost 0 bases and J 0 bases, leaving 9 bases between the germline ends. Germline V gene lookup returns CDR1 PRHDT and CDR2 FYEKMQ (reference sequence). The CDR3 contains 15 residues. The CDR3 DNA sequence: TGTGCCAGCAGCTTAGGACTAGGAAACTCCTACGAGCAGTACTTC. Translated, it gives CASSLGLGNSYEQYF. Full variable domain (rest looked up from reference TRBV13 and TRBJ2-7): AAGVIQSPRHLIKEKRETATLKCYPIPRHDTVYWYQQGPGQDPQFLISFYEKMQSDKGSIPDRFSAQQFSDYHSELNMSSLELGDSALYFCASSLGLGNSYEQYFGPGTRLTVT.

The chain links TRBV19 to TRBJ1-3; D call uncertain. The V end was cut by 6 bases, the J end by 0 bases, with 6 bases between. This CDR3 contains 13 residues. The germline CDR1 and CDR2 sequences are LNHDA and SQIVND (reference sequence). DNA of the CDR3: TGTGCCAGTAGCCCGAGCTCTGGAAACACCATATATTTT. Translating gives CASSPSSGNTIYF.

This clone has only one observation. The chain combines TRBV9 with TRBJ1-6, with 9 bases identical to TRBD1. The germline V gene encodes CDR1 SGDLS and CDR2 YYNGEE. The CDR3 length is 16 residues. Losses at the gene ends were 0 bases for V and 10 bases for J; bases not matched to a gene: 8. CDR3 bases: TGTGCCAGCAGCGTAGGTTTAGGACAGGGGCGGTCACCCCTCCACTTT. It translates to CASSVGLGQGRSPLHF.

The DNA of the CDR3 is TGTGCCAGCAGCTTAGAGACGAGGGGGCCGAACACTGAAGCTTTCTTT. Translated: CASSLETRGPNTEAFF. V is TRBV7-6 and J is TRBJ1-1; TRBD1 aligns across 7 bases. Germline V gives CDR1 SGHVS, CDR2 FNYEAQ. J was trimmed by 1 base and V by 1 base; bases with no gene match: 6. The CDR3 is made up of 16 amino acids.

This CDR3 is CASGTTGLDQPQHF. The DNA for the CDR3 is TGTGCCAGCGGAACAACAGGGTTAGATCAGCCCCAGCATTTT. This chain links TRBV6-5 with TRBJ1-5; a weak D match, TRBD1 (6 bases). Trimming pared 8 bases from V and 5 bases from J, leaving 16 bases between. The V gene's germline CDR1 is MNHEY and CDR2 SVGAGI. The CDR3 spans 14 residues.

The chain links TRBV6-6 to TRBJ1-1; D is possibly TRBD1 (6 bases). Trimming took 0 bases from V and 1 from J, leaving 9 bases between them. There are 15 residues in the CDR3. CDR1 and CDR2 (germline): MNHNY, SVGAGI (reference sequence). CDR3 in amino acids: CASSYSRGTNTEAFF. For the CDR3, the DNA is TGTGCCAGCAGTTACTCGAGGGGGACGAACACTGAAGCTTTCTTT.

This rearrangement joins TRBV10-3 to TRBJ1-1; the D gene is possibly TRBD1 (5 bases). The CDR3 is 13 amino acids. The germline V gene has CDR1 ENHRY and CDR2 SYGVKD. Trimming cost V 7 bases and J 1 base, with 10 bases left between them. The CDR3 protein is CAINWGGNTEAFF. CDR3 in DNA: TGTGCCATCAACTGGGGCGGGAACACTGAAGCTTTCTTT.

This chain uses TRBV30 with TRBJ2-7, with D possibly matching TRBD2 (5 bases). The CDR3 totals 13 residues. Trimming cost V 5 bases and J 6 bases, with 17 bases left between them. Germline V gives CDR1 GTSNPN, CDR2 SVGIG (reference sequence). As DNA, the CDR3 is TGTGCCTGGTCCGAGGGTGTTACGGCCGAGCAGTACTTC. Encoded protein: CAWSEGVTAEQYF.

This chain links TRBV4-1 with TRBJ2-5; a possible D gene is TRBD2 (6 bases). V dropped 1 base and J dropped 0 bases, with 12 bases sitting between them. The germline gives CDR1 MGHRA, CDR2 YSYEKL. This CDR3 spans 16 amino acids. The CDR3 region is CASSQAGDADQETQYF. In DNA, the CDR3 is TGCGCCAGCAGCCAAGCGGGGGACGCCGACCAAGAGACCCAGTACTTC.

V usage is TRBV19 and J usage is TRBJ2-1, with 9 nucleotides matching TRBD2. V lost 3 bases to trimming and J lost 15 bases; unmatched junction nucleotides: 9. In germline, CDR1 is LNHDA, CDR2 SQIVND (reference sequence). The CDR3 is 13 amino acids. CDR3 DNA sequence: TGTGCCAGTAGTATGTGGAGCGGGGGGCCGTGGTTCTTC. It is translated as CASSMWSGGPWFF.

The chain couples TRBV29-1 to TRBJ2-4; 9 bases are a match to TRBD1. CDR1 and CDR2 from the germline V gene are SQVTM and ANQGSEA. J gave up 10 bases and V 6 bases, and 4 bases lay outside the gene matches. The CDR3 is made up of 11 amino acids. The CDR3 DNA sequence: TGCAGCGTATTGACAGGGGGGATTCAGTACTTC. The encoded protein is CSVLTGGIQYF.

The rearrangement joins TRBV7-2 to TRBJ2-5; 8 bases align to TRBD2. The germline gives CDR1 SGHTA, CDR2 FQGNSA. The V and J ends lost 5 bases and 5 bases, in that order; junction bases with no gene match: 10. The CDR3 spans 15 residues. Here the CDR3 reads CASSTSAGGRETQYF. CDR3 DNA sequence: TGTGCCAGCAGCACATCCGCGGGGGGCCGGGAGACCCAGTACTTC.

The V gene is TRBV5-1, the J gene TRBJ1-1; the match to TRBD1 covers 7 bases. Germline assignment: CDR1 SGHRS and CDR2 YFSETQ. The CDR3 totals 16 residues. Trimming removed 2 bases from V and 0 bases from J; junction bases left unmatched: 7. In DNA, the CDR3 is TGCGCCAGCAGCTTCCGGGACAGCAGCATGAACACTGAAGCTTTCTTT. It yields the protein CASSFRDSSMNTEAFF.

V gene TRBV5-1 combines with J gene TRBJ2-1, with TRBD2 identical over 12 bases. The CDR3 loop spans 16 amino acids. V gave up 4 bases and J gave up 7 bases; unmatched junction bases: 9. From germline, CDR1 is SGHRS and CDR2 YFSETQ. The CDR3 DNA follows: TGCGCCAGCAGCCCTAGCGGGGGGGCCGGTCGGAATGAGCAGTTCTTC. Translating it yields CASSPSGGAGRNEQFF.

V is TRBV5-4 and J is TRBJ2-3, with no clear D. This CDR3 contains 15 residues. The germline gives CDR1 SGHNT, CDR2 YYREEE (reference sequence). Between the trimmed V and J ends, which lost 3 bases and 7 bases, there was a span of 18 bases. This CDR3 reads CASSSWSRGRNTQYF. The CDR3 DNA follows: TGTGCCAGCAGCTCCTGGAGCAGAGGCAGAAATACGCAGTATTTT.

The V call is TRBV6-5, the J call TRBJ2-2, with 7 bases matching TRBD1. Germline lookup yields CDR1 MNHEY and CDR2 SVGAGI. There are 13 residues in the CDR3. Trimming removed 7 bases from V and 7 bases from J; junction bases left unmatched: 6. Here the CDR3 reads CASKTGTSGELFF. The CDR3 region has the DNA TGTGCCAGCAAGACAGGGACGAGCGGGGAGCTGTTTTTT.

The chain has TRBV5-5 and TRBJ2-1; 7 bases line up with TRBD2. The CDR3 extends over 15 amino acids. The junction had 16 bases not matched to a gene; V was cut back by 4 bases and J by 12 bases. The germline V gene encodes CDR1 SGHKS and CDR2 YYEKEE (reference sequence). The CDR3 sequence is CASSLAMLGGTGQFF. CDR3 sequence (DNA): TGTGCCAGCAGCCTAGCGATGTTGGGGGGGACCGGGCAGTTCTTC.

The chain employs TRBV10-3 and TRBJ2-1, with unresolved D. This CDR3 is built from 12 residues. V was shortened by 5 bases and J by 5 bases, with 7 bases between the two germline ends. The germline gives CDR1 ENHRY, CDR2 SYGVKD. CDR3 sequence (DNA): TGTGCCATCAGTACAGAGAACAATGAGCAGTTCTTC. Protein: CAISTENNEQFF.

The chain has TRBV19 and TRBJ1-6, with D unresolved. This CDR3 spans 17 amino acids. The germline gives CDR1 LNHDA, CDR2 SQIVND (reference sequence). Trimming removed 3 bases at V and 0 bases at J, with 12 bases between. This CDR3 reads CASSMGGRSSYNSPLHF. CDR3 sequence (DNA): TGTGCCAGTAGTATGGGAGGGCGGAGCTCCTATAATTCACCCCTCCACTTT. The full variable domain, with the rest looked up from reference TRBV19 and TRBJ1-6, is DGGITQSPKYLFRKEGQNVTLSCEQNLNHDAMYWYRQDPGQGLRLIYYSQIVNDFQKGDIAEGYSVSREKKESFPLTVTSAQKNPTAFYLCASSMGGRSSYNSPLHFGNGTRLTVT.